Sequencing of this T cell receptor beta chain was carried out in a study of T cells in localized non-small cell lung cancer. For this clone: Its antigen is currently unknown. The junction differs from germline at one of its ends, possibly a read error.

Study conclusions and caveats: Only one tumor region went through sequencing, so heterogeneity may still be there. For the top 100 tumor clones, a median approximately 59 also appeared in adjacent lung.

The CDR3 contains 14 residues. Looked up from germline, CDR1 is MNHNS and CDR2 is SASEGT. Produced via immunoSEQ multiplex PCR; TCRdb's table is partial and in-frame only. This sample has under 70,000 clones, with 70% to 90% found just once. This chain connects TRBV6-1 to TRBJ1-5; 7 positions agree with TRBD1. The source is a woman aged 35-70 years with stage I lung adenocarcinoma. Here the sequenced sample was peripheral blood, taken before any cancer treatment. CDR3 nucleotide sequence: TGTGCCAGCAGGGAAGCAGGGGGAAATCAGCCCCAGCATTTT. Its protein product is CASREAGGNQPQHF.